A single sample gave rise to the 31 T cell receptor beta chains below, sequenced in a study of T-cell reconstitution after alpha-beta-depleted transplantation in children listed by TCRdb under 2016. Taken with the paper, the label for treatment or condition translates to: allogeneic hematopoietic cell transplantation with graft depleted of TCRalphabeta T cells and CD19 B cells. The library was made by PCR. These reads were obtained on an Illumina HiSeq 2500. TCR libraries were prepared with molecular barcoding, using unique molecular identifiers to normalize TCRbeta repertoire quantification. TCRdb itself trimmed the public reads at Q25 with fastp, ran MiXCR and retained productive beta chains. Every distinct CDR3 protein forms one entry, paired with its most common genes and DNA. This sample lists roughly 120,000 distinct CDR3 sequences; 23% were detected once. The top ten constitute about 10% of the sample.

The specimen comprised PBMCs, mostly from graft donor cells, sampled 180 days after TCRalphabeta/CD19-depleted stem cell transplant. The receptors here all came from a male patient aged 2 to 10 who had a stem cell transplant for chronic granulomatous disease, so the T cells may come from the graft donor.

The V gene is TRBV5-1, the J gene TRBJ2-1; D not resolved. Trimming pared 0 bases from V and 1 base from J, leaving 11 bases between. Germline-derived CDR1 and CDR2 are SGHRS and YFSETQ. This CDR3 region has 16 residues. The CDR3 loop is CASSLDGEGSYNEQFF. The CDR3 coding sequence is TGCGCCAGCAGCTTGGATGGGGAAGGGTCCTACAATGAGCAGTTCTTC.

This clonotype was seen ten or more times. The CDR3 region is CASSLVPAYEQYF. The DNA of the CDR3 is TGTGCCAGCAGCTTGGTGCCAGCATACGAGCAGTACTTC. This chain connects TRBV5-5 to TRBJ2-7; D gene ambiguous. CDR3 length equals 13 residues. The germline gives CDR1 SGHKS, CDR2 YYEKEE (reference sequence). Trimming shortened V by 0 bases and J by 4 bases, and 8 bases separated the two germline ends.

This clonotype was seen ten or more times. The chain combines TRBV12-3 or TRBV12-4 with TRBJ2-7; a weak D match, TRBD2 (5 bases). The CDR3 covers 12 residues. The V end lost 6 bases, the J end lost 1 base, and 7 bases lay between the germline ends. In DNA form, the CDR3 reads TGTGCCAGCAGCTGGACTTCCTACGAGCAGTACTTC. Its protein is CASSWTSYEQYF.

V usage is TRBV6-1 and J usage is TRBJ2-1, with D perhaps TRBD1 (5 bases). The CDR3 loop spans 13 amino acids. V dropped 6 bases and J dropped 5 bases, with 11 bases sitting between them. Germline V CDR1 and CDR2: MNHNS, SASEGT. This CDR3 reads CASRQRQNNEQFF. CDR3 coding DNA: TGTGCCAGCAGGCAACGACAGAACAATGAGCAGTTCTTC.

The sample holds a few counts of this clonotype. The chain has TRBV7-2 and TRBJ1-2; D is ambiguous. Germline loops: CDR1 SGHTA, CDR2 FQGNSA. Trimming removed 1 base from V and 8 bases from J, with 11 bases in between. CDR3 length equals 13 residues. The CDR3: CASSLGGYGGYTF. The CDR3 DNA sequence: TGTGCCAGCAGCTTAGGAGGGTATGGCGGCTACACCTTC.

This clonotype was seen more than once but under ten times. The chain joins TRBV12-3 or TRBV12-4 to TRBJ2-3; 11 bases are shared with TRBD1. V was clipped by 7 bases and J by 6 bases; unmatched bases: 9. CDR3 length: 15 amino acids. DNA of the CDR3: TGTGCCAGCAACCAGGGACAGGGGGTATCGGATACGCAGTATTTT. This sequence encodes CASNQGQGVSDTQYF.

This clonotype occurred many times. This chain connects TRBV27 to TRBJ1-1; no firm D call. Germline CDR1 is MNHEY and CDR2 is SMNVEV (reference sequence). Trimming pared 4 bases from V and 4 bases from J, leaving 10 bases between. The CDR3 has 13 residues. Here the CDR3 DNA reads TGTGCCAGCAGTTACCTCGCGGGCACTGAAGCTTTCTTT. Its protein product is CASSYLAGTEAFF.

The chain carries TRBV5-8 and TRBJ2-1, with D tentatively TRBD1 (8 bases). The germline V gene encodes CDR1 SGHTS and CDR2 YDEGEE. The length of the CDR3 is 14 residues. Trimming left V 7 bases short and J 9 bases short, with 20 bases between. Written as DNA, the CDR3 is TGTGCCAGCTTTAGCACAGGGGGGAGGGGTGAGCAGTTCTTC. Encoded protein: CASFSTGGRGEQFF.

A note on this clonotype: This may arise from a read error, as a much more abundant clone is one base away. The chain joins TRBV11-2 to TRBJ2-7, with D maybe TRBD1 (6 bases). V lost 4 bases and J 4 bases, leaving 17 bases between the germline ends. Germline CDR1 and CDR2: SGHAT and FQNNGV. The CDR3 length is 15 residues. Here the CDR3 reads CASSSLPTQGYEQYF. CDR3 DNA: TGTGCCAGCAGCTCCCTTCCGACCCAGGGGTACGAGCAGTACTTC.

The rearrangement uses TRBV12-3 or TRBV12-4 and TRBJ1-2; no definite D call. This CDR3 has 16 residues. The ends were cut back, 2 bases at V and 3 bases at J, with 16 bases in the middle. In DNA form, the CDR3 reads TGTGCCAGCAGTTTAAACGGACTCAGCACCGACTATGGCTACACCTTC. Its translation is CASSLNGLSTDYGYTF.

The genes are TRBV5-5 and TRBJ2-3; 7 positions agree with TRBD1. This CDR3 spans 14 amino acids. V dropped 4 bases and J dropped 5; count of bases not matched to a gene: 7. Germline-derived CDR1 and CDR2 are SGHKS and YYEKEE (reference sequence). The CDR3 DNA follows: TGTGCCAGCAGCCTCGGACAGGAACGAGATACGCAGTATTTT. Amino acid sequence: CASSLGQERDTQYF.

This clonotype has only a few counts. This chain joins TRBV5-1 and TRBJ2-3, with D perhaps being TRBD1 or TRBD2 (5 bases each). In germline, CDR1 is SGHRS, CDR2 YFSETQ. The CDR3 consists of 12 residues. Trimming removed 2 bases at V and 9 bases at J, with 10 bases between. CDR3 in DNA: TGCGCCAGCAGCTTAGACAGCGGAACGCAGTATTTT. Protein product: CASSLDSGTQYF.

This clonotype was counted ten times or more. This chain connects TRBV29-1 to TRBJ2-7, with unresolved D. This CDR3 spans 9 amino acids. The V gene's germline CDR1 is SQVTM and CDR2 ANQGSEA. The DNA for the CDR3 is TGCGTCCCCAGACACGAGCAGTACTTC. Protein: CVPRHEQYF.

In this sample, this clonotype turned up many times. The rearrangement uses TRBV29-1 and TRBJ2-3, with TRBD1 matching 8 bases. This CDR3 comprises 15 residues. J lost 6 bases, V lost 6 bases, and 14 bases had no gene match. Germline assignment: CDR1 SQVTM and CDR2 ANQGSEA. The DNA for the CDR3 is TGCAGCGTCACCGCCCGGACAGGGTGGGCGGATACGCAGTATTTT. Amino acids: CSVTARTGWADTQYF.

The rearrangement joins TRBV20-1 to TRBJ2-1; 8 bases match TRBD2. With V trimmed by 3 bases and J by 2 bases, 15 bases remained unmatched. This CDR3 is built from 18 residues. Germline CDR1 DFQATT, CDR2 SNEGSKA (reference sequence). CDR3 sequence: CSARAKGVGTRPYNEQFF. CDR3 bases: TGCAGTGCTAGGGCGAAGGGGGTCGGGACTAGACCCTACAATGAGCAGTTCTTC.

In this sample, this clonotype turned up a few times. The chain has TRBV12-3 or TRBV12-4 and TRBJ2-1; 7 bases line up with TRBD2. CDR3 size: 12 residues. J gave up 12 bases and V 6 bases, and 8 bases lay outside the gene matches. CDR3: CASSPERDPQFF. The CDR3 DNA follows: TGTGCCAGCAGCCCCGAGCGGGATCCGCAGTTCTTC.

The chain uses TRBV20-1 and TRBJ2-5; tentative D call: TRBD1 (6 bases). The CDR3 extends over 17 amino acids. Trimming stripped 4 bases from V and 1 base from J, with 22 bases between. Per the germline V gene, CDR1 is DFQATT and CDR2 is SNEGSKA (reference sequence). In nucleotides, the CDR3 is TGCAGTGCTACGACCTACAGGGCAACGTGGGTCCAAGAGACCCAGTACTTC. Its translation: CSATTYRATWVQETQYF.

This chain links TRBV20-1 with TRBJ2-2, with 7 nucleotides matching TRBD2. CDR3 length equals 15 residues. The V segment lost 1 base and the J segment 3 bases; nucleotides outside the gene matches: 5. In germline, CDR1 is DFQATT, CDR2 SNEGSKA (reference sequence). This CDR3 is CSARVWGGDTGELFF. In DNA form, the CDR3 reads TGCAGTGCTAGAGTCTGGGGGGGGGACACCGGGGAGCTGTTTTTT.

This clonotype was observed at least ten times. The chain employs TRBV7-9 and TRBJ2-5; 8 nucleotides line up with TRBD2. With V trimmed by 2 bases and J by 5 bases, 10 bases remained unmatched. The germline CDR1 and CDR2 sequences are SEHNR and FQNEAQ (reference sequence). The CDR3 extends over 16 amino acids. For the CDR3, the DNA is TGTGCCAGCAGCTTATCGACTAGCGAGGGCCGGGAGACCCAGTACTTC. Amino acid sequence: CASSLSTSEGRETQYF. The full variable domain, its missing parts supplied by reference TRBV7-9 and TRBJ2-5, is DTGVSQNPRHKITKRGQNVTFRCDPISEHNRLYWYRQTLGQGPEFLTYFQNEAQLEKSRLLSDRFSAERPKGSFSTLEIQRTEQGDSAMYLCASSLSTSEGRETQYFGPGTRLLVL.

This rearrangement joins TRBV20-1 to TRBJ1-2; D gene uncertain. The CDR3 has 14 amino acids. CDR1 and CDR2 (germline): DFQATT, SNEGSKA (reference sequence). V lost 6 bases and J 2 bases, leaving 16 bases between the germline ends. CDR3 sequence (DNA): TGCAGTGCCCAGGAGGGAGGTCTGAACTATGGCTACACCTTC. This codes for CSAQEGGLNYGYTF.

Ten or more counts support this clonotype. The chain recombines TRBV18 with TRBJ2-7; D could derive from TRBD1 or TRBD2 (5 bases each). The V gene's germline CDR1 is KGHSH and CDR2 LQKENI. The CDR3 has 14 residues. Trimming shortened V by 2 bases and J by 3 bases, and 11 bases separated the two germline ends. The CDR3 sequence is CASSPLRGDYEQYF. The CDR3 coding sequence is TGTGCCAGCTCACCATTGAGGGGTGACTACGAGCAGTACTTC.

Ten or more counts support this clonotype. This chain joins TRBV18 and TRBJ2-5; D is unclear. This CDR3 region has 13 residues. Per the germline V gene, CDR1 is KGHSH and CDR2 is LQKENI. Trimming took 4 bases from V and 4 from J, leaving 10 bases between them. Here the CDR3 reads CASSLQSGETQYF. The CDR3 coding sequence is TGTGCCAGCTCACTCCAATCTGGAGAGACCCAGTACTTC.

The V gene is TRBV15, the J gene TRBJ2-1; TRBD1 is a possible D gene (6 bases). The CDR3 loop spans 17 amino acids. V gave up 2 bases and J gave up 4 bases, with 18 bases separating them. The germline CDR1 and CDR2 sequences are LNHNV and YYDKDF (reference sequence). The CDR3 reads CATSRPDSLLGYNEQFF. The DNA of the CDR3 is TGTGCCACCAGCAGACCGGACAGCCTCTTAGGGTACAATGAGCAGTTCTTC.

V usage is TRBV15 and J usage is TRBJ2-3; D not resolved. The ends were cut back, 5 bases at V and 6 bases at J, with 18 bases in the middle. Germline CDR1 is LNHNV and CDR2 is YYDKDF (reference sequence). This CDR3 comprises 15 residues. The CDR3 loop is CATSPTQALRDTQYF. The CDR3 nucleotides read TGTGCCACCAGCCCAACCCAGGCACTGCGCGATACGCAGTATTTT.

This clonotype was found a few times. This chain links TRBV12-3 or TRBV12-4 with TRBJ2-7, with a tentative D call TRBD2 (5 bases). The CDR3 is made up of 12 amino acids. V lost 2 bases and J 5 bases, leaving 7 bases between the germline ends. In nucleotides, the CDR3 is TGTGCCAGCAGTTTACCCGGGGACGAGCAGTACTTC. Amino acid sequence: CASSLPGDEQYF.

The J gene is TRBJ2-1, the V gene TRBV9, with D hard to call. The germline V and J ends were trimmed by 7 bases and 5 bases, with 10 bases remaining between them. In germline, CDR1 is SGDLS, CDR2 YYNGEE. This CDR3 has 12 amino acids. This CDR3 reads CASGLGNNEQFF. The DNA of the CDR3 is TGTGCCAGCGGATTGGGGAACAATGAGCAGTTCTTC.

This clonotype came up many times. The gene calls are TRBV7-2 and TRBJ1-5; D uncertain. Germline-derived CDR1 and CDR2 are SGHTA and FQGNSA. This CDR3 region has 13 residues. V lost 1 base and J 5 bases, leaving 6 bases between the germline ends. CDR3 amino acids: CASSLGADQPQHF. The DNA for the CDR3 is TGTGCCAGCAGCTTAGGGGCGGATCAGCCCCAGCATTTT. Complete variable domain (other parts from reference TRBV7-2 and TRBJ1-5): GAGVSQSPSNKVTEKGKDVELRCDPISGHTALYWYRQSLGQGLEFLIYFQGNSAPDKSGLPSDRFSAERTGGSVSTLTIQRTQQEDSAVYLCASSLGADQPQHFGDGTRLSIL.

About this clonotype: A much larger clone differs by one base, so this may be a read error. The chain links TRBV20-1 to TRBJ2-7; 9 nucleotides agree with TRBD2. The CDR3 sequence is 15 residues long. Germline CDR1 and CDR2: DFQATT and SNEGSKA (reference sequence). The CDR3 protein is CSAREQTSGRYEHYF. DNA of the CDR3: TGCAGTGCTAGAGAGCAGACTAGCGGACGTTACGAGCACTACTTC.

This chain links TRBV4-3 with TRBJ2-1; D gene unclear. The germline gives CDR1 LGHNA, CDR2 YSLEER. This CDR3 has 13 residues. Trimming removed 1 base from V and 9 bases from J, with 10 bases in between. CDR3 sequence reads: CASSQVPGPEQFF. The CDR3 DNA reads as TGCGCCAGCAGCCAAGTTCCCGGTCCTGAGCAGTTCTTC.

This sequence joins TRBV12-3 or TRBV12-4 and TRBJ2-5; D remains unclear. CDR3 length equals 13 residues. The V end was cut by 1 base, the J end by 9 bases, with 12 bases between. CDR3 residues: CASSLGPPAAQYF. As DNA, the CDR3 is TGTGCCAGCAGTTTAGGCCCCCCCGCAGCCCAGTACTTC.

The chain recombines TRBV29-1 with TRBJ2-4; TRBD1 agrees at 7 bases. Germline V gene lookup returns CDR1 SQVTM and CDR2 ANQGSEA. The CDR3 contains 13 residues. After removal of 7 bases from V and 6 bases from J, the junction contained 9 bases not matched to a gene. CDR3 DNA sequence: TGCAGCGCGGAGTTAGACAGGGTAAACATTCAGTACTTC. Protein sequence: CSAELDRVNIQYF.